What follows describes a single T cell receptor (beta chain). Its antigen remains unknown. This entry comes from a study of T cell responses to AZD1222 COVID-19 vaccine. Whole-study results and caveats: Of the AZD1222 recipients, only six were seropositive at baseline. There were repertoire samples only from the period after the peak T cell response.

Germline V lookup: CDR1 KGHSH, CDR2 LQKENI. The CDR3 runs 17 residues. V was trimmed by 0 bases and J by 7 bases, leaving 18 bases between them. The assay was immunoSEQ multiplex PCR, and TCRdb's table has in-frame clones only and misses some. The sample contains around 60,000 clones, over 85% of which appear only once. The sample in question was peripheral blood, obtained on day 0 of AZD1222 vaccination. This chain uses TRBV18 with TRBJ1-4; D might be TRBD1 (6 bases). The clonotype originates from an adult in good health. CDR3 amino acids: CASSPPNSLQGSEKLFF. CDR3 sequence (DNA): TGTGCCAGCTCACCACCGAACTCCCTACAGGGTTCTGAAAAACTGTTTTTT.